What follows are 27 T cell receptor beta chains derived from one specimen sequenced in a study of tissue T cells after allogeneic stem cell transplantation. Clones were sequenced by immunoSEQ multiplex PCR, and TCRdb holds only the in-frame ones, with some missing. The sample contains roughly 5,000 clones, about 41% of which appear only once. Time point meaning: mouse harvest day 14 after allogeneic transplant. Each mouse received 10^7 T-cell-depleted marrow cells plus 10^6 splenic CD5+ T cells by tail vein. The sample comprised gut tissue. The source is a female BALB/c mouse given C57BL/6 T cells with graft-versus-host disease after an allogeneic hematopoietic cell transplant.

This clone came up a few times. The listed genes are named as in mouse. The CDR3 bases that were read are TGTGCCAGCACCAACAGGGTTTCCAACGAAAGATTATTT. Translated: CASTNRVSNERLF. The whole CDR3 sequence is CASTNRVSNERLFF. The V and J genes are TRBV19 and TRBJ1-4; the D gene is possibly TRBD1 (6 bases). The read falls 1 residue short of the CDR3 end, and the missing part is taken from the germline J gene. CDR1 is FNHDT, CDR2 SITEND, per germline (reference sequence). Trimming left V 6 bases short and J 0 bases short, with 9 bases between. This CDR3 has 14 amino acids.

A remark on this clone: Gene names are mouse gene names. From the germline J gene comes the end of the CDR3, since the read stops 1 residue before it. The chain uses TRBV26 and TRBJ1-4; D ambiguous. The germline V and J ends were trimmed by 4 bases and 0 bases, with 6 bases remaining between them. This CDR3 region has 14 residues. Germline CDR1 reads KGHPV; CDR2 reads FQNQEV (reference sequence). Incomplete CDR3 DNA: TGTGCCAGCAGTCAAAGTTTTTCCAACGAAAGATTATTT. This gives the protein CASSQSFSNERLF. The whole CDR3 sequence is CASSQSFSNERLFF.

Turning to this clone: Gene names and germline match the mouse. The CDR3 end falls 1 residue outside the read, so it is completed with the germline J gene. In the same sample, other DNA sequences code for this CDR3. The chain joins TRBV26 to TRBJ1-4; unclear D gene. The CDR3 length is 12 residues. From germline, CDR1 is KGHPV and CDR2 FQNQEV (reference sequence). Trimming left V 0 bases short and J 4 bases short, with 0 bases between. Incomplete CDR3 DNA: TGTGCCAGCAGTCTGTCCAACGAAAGATTATTT. Translation gives CASSLSNERLF. The whole CDR3 sequence is CASSLSNERLFF.

A word on this clone: Genes and germline are mouse. Coverage ceases 1 residue before the CDR3 finishes, and the germline J gene fills in the end. The V gene is TRBV12-1, the J gene TRBJ2-7; TRBD2 aligns across 10 bases. CDR3 length: 16 residues. The germline gives CDR1 SGHSN, CDR2 HYEKVE. Trimming cost V 3 bases and J 0 bases; bases outside gene matches: 7. The chain's CDR3 is CASSSGLGPSSYEQYF. CDR3 DNA, as far as it was read: TGTGCCAGCTCTTCGGGACTGGGGCCGAGCTCCTATGAACAGTAC.

As regards this clone: These gene names are mouse names. The observed sequence ends 1 residue before the CDR3 terminus, with the missing tail filled in from the germline J gene. This chain connects TRBV13-2 to TRBJ1-1; no clear D gene. Trimming shortened V by 0 bases and J by 0 bases, and 3 bases separated the two germline ends. The CDR3 is made up of 13 amino acids. Germline V CDR1 and CDR2: NNHNN, SYGAGS (reference sequence). The CDR3 sequence is CASGDGQNTEVFF. The sequenced part of the CDR3 DNA is TGTGCCAGCGGTGATGGACAGAACACAGAAGTCTTC.

Of note for this clone: The germline and genes are mouse ones. The read ends 1 residue early relative to the CDR3; the germline J gene fills the gap. This rearrangement joins TRBV4 to TRBJ2-5; D is undetermined. Germline CDR1 and CDR2: LGHDT and YNNKQL (reference sequence). V was pared by 5 bases and J by 2 bases, with 2 bases between. This CDR3 comprises 11 residues. The CDR3 spells CASSLQDTQYF. Incomplete CDR3 DNA: TGTGCCAGCAGCCTCCAAGACACCCAGTAC.

This clone is categorized as medium-sized. The germline and genes are mouse ones. Read data end 1 residue before the CDR3 end; the end is taken from the germline J gene. The gene calls are TRBV3 and TRBJ2-7, with TRBD2 identical over 12 bases. The CDR3 length is 15 residues. V lost 4 bases and J lost 5; bases outside the gene matches: 6. Per the germline V gene, CDR1 is SNHLY and CDR2 is FYNGKV (reference sequence). The sequenced part of the CDR3 DNA is TGTGCCAGCAGCTCCGACTGGGGGGGCGCGGATGAACAGTAC. It translates to CASSSDWGGADEQY. The complete CDR3 reads CASSSDWGGADEQYF.

This clone was observed a few times. The gene symbols are mouse symbols. The covered CDR3 bases are TGTGCCAGCTCTCCCGACTGGGGGGGTGCCTATGAACAGTAC. Protein sequence: CASSPDWGGAYEQY. The complete CDR3 reads CASSPDWGGAYEQYF. The chain has TRBV12-1 and TRBJ2-7; 11 bases align to TRBD2. With the read ending 1 residue before the CDR3 end, the germline J gene is used to fill in that end. The CDR3 has 15 residues. Losses at the gene ends were 2 bases for V and 2 bases for J; bases not matched to a gene: 4. Germline V gene data show CDR1 as SGHSN and CDR2 as HYEKVE. Together with reference TRBV12-1 and TRBJ2-7, the CDR3 gives the full variable domain: DSGVVQSPRHIIKEKGGRSVLTCIPISGHSNVVWYQQTLGKELKFLIQHYEKVERDKGFLPSRFSVQQFDDYHSEMNMSALELEDSAMYFCASSPDWGGAYEQYFGPGTRLTVL.

Note on this clone: These gene names are mouse names. The observed sequence ends 1 residue before the CDR3 terminus, with the missing tail filled in from the germline J gene. V gene TRBV23 combines with J gene TRBJ1-4; TRBD1, the table's D call, lacks a check against the DNA. Germline CDR1 is KGHTA and CDR2 is FQNQQP. This CDR3 comprises 17 residues. This CDR3 reads CSSSQSGTGGGNERLFF. The covered CDR3 bases are TGCTCCAGCAGTCAATCAGGGACAGGGGGCGGCAACGAAAGATTATTT.

A note on this clone: All gene names here are mouse names. Read data end 1 residue before the CDR3 end; the end is taken from the germline J gene. V usage is TRBV3 and J usage is TRBJ2-5; D possibly corresponds to TRBD1 (5 bases). The CDR3 consists of 13 residues. V gave up 4 bases and J gave up 2 bases, with 7 bases separating them. CDR1 is SNHLY, CDR2 FYNGKV, per germline (reference sequence). The CDR3 sequence is CASSWTIQDTQYF. The DNA read from the CDR3 is TGTGCCAGCAGCTGGACAATCCAAGACACCCAGTAC.

This clone has just a few counts. Gene names are mouse gene names. Read sequence stops 1 residue before the CDR3 end, and the germline J gene provides the missing end. The chain joins TRBV24 to TRBJ1-4; 8 nucleotides match TRBD1. CDR1 is KGHTA and CDR2 is FRNEEI in the germline V gene. CDR3 length: 14 amino acids. V dropped 3 bases and J dropped 4; count of bases not matched to a gene: 1. This CDR3 reads CASSLGQGNERLFF. The DNA read from the CDR3 is TGTGCCAGCAGTCTAGGACAGGGCAACGAAAGATTATTT.

A note on this clone: Gene names and germline refer to mouse. The CDR3 goes on 1 residue after the read ends, and that part is filled in from the germline J gene. The chain carries TRBV19 and TRBJ1-1, with 9 bases identical to TRBD1. The length of the CDR3 is 13 residues. Germline CDR1 is FNHDT and CDR2 is SITEND (reference sequence). Trimming at V came to 5 bases and at J to 3 bases, leaving 2 bases not matched to a gene. The CDR3 DNA, read in part, is TGTGCCAGCAGGGACAGGGGAGACACAGAAGTCTTC. Translated, it gives CASRDRGDTEVF. The whole CDR3 is CASRDRGDTEVFF.

With respect to this clone: Any gene name here is a mouse gene name. The read is 1 residue too short to cover the CDR3 end, so that end is filled in from the germline J gene. The rearrangement joins TRBV16 to TRBJ2-5; 11 bases are a match to TRBD2. This CDR3 has 15 amino acids. The germline V gene encodes CDR1 SGHSA and CDR2 FRNQAP. Trimming cost V 3 bases and J 3 bases; bases outside gene matches: 2. This CDR3 is CASSFTGGAQDTQYF. The CDR3 bases that were read are TGTGCAAGCAGCTTTACTGGGGGGGCGCAAGACACCCAGTAC.

As regards this clone: The gene symbols are mouse symbols. Read data end 1 residue before the CDR3 end; the end is taken from the germline J gene. The gene calls are TRBV20 and TRBJ2-5; 7 bases are shared with TRBD1. With V trimmed by 3 bases and J by 3 bases, 6 bases remained unmatched. The germline V gene encodes CDR1 GFQATS and CDR2 STVNSAI. CDR3 size: 14 residues. CDR3: CGARSGTVQDTQYF. Incomplete CDR3 DNA: TGTGGTGCTAGATCCGGGACAGTGCAAGACACCCAGTAC.

Of note for this clone: The junction departs from the called germline gene at one end, perhaps through a read error. These gene names are mouse names. The read falls 1 residue short of the CDR3 end, and the missing part is taken from the germline J gene. V and J are TRBV15 and TRBJ1-5; D is possibly TRBD1 (5 bases). The CDR3 contains 13 residues. Germline V lookup: CDR1 SGHND, CDR2 FRSKSL. This CDR3 reads CPSSLQTDQAPLF. CDR3 DNA, as far as it was read: TGTCCCAGCAGTTTACAGACAGACCAGGCTCCGCTT.

Points on this clone: The genes are named according to mouse. The read terminates 1 residue ahead of where the CDR3 ends, so the germline J gene completes it. The chain links TRBV16 to TRBJ1-5; 7 bases line up with TRBD1. The germline V gene encodes CDR1 SGHSA and CDR2 FRNQAP. The CDR3 loop spans 13 amino acids. The V gene end was trimmed by 8 bases and the J gene end by 4 bases; junction bases not matched to a gene: 5. CDR3 loop: CASAGTENQAPLF. The CDR3 bases that were read are TGTGCAAGCGCGGGGACAGAGAACCAGGCTCCGCTT.

Comments on this clone: The gene names given are mouse names. The read comes to an end 1 residue before the CDR3 does, leaving the germline J gene to fill in the end. V usage is TRBV16 and J usage is TRBJ1-4; the D is unclear. The V gene lost 2 bases and the J gene lost 4 bases, with 11 bases spanning the gap. From germline, CDR1 is SGHSA and CDR2 FRNQAP. The CDR3 runs 15 residues. The DNA read from the CDR3 is TGTGCAAGCAGCTTACGACAAGCCTTCAACGAAAGATTATTT. It is translated as CASSLRQAFNERLF. The full CDR3 protein is CASSLRQAFNERLFF.

Comments on this clone: Genes and germline come from the mouse. The sequenced fragment ends 1 residue before the CDR3 boundary, so the rest is inferred from the germline J gene. The chain carries TRBV12-1 and TRBJ2-3; 8 nucleotides line up with TRBD2. With V trimmed by 1 base and J by 1 base, 0 bases remained unmatched. The CDR3 runs to 14 residues. CDR1 and CDR2 from the germline V gene are SGHSN and HYEKVE. The CDR3 loop reads CASSLDWGAETLYF. The DNA read from the CDR3 is TGTGCCAGCTCTCTGGACTGGGGTGCAGAAACGCTGTAT.

In this sample, this clone turned up once. Gene names refer to mouse genes. Read data end 1 residue before the CDR3 end; the end is taken from the germline J gene. The chain links TRBV3 to TRBJ1-1; D remains unclear. CDR3 size: 13 residues. V lost 4 bases, J lost 0 bases, and 6 bases lay in between. Germline loops: CDR1 SNHLY, CDR2 FYNGKV (reference sequence). This CDR3 reads CASSSSSNTEVFF. The CDR3 bases that were read are TGTGCCAGCAGCTCCAGCTCAAACACAGAAGTCTTC.

Within the sample, this clone is medium-sized. Here the gene names and germline are mouse. Read data end 1 residue before the CDR3 end; the end is taken from the germline J gene. This chain links TRBV16 with TRBJ2-7; D unresolved. Germline CDR1 SGHSA, CDR2 FRNQAP. The CDR3 runs 12 residues. Trimming cost V 5 bases and J 4 bases, with 9 bases left between them. The part of the CDR3 DNA that was read is TGTGCAAGCAGCCCCGACAAATATGAACAGTAC. Translating gives CASSPDKYEQY. The whole CDR3 sequence is CASSPDKYEQYF.

A remark on this clone: Gene and germline names: mouse. The CDR3 bases that were read are TGTGCCAGCAGTTTCTGGACTGGGCCCGGGCAGCTCTAC. Its protein product is CASSFWTGPGQLY. The full CDR3 reads CASSFWTGPGQLYF. This chain connects TRBV14 to TRBJ2-2; 8 nucleotides align to TRBD2. The read terminates 1 residue ahead of where the CDR3 ends, so the germline J gene completes it. In germline, CDR1 is SGHDT, CDR2 FRDEAV. The CDR3 totals 14 residues. V dropped 0 bases and J dropped 6; count of bases not matched to a gene: 1.

Turning to this clone: Mouse germline and gene names are used. With the read ending 1 residue before the CDR3 end, the germline J gene is used to fill in that end. The chain recombines TRBV12-1 with TRBJ2-4; D perhaps matches TRBD1 (6 bases). Germline CDR1 SGHSN, CDR2 HYEKVE. This CDR3 is 13 amino acids long. The V and J ends lost 1 base and 5 bases respectively, with 9 bases between them. The sequenced part of the CDR3 DNA is TGTGCCAGCTCTCTACAGGGTCCAAACACCTTGTAC. Its protein is CASSLQGPNTLY. The entire CDR3 reads CASSLQGPNTLYF.

Note on this clone: Gene names and germline match the mouse. The read terminates 1 residue before the CDR3 end, so the remaining end is supplied by the germline J gene. The gene calls are TRBV26 and TRBJ1-6; 8 bases are shared with TRBD1. TRBJ1-6 is sorted into the ORF group, with uncertain function. Trimming removed 4 bases from V and 3 bases from J; junction bases left unmatched: 2. Germline assignment: CDR1 KGHPV and CDR2 FQNQEV (reference sequence). The CDR3 spans 15 residues. The CDR3 is CASSPTGGYNSPLYF. The covered CDR3 bases are TGTGCCAGCAGTCCCACAGGGGGCTATAATTCGCCCCTCTAC.

In the case of this clone: Gene names and germline refer to mouse. The read comes to an end 1 residue before the CDR3 does, leaving the germline J gene to fill in the end. The rearrangement joins TRBV31 to TRBJ2-1; no clear D gene. Looked up from germline, CDR1 is GKSSPN and CDR2 is SITVG. Trimming stripped 1 base from V and 0 bases from J, with 4 bases between. This CDR3 region has 13 residues. CDR3 DNA, as far as it was read: TGTGCCTGGAGTCAGGATAACTATGCTGAGCAGTTC. Its translation is CAWSQDNYAEQF. The whole CDR3 region reads CAWSQDNYAEQFF.

This clone has more than one count but fewer than ten. The gene names here belong to mouse. The observed sequence ends 1 residue before the CDR3 terminus, with the missing tail filled in from the germline J gene. This chain uses TRBV12-2 with TRBJ2-4; 12 bases map to TRBD2. Per the germline V gene, CDR1 is SGHLS and CDR2 is HYDKME. This CDR3 is built from 15 residues. The trim removed 3 bases at V and 4 bases at J, leaving 4 bases unmatched. CDR3 DNA (partial): TGTGCCAGCTCTGGGACTGGGGGGCCGGAAAACACCTTGTAC. This translates into CASSGTGGPENTLY. The full CDR3 sequence reads CASSGTGGPENTLYF. The full variable domain, with the rest looked up from reference TRBV12-2 and TRBJ2-4, is NSGVVQSPRYIIKGKGERSILKCIPISGHLSVAWYQQTQGQELKFFIQHYDKMERDKGNLPSRFSVQQFDDYHSEMNMSALELEDSAVYFCASSGTGGPENTLYFGAGTRLSVL.

This clone was detected once. Genes and germline come from the mouse. The read terminates 1 residue ahead of where the CDR3 ends, so the germline J gene completes it. This rearrangement joins TRBV26 to TRBJ2-4; no definite D call. The CDR3 sequence is 13 residues long. From germline, CDR1 is KGHPV and CDR2 FQNQEV (reference sequence). Trimming stripped 4 bases from V and 0 bases from J, with 5 bases between. This CDR3 is CASSPGSQNTLYF. CDR3 bases read: TGTGCCAGCAGTCCCGGTAGTCAAAACACCTTGTAC.

This clone is large within its sample. Mouse gene names and germline throughout. The CDR3 reads CAWSSLGLGYEQYF. Partial CDR3 DNA: TGTGCCTGGAGTTCGCTGGGACTGGGGTATGAACAGTAC. This sequence joins TRBV31 and TRBJ2-7, with 10 bases lining up with TRBD2. The read finishes 1 residue shy of the CDR3 end, and the germline J gene is used to complete it. In germline, CDR1 is GKSSPN, CDR2 SITVG. Trimming removed 2 bases from V and 4 bases from J; junction bases left unmatched: 5. CDR3 length equals 14 residues.